This passage covers 29 T cell receptor beta chains from one sample sequenced in a study of neurological immune-mediated disorders. TCRdb passed the 5' RACE reads through MiXCR, listing each CDR3 protein once. Of 46,000 or so distinct CDR3 sequences in the sample, 4.5% were seen once. The sample was PBMCs. Every receptor here comes from a woman aged 55-70 years with multiple sclerosis.

The genes are TRBV30 and TRBJ2-2; 7 positions match TRBD2. The germline gives CDR1 GTSNPN, CDR2 SVGIG (reference sequence). Germline trimming cut 7 bases from V and 3 bases from J; bases unmatched to any gene: 5. The CDR3 runs 13 residues. CDR3 coding DNA: TGTGCCTTTGGACTAGTTGACACCGGGGAGCTGTTTTTT. As protein: CAFGLVDTGELFF.

The V and J genes are TRBV3-1 and TRBJ2-5; the D is unclear. The CDR3 consists of 13 residues. Germline CDR1 LGHDT, CDR2 YNNKEL (reference sequence). The V end lost 5 bases, the J end lost 1 base, and 8 bases lay between the germline ends. CDR3 residues: CASSFGPQETQYF. The DNA for the CDR3 is TGTGCCAGCAGCTTCGGCCCCCAAGAGACCCAGTACTTC.

This clonotype was seen many times. The genes are TRBV6-6 and TRBJ1-1; 11 bases agree with TRBD1. The CDR3 loop spans 14 amino acids. J lost 3 bases, V lost 4 bases, and 1 base had no gene match. Germline V gene sequence: CDR1 MNHNY, CDR2 SVGAGI (reference sequence). This chain's CDR3 is CASSWDRGDTEAFF. In DNA form, the CDR3 reads TGTGCCAGCAGTTGGGACAGGGGGGACACTGAAGCTTTCTTT.

This clonotype was detected ten times or more. The V call is TRBV6-5, the J call TRBJ2-1, with TRBD1 identical over 9 bases. The CDR3 has 15 residues. Trimming took 4 bases from V and 2 from J; bases not matched to a gene: 3. CDR1 is MNHEY and CDR2 is SVGAGI in the germline V gene. The CDR3, as DNA: TGTGCCAGCAGTTTGGACAGGGGAACCTACAATGAGCAGTTCTTC. Amino acid sequence: CASSLDRGTYNEQFF.

This clonotype was seen a handful of times. V gene TRBV5-6 combines with J gene TRBJ2-3; no clear D gene. The germline gives CDR1 SGHDT, CDR2 YYEEEE. This CDR3 is 13 amino acids long. The V end lost 10 bases, the J end lost 5 bases, and 17 bases lay between the germline ends. The CDR3 is CAGPPKEEDTQYF. In nucleotides, the CDR3 is TGTGCCGGCCCCCCGAAAGAGGAAGATACGCAGTATTTT.

There are many counts of this clonotype. The V call is TRBV5-1, the J call TRBJ2-6; D remains unclear. Germline V gene lookup returns CDR1 SGHRS and CDR2 YFSETQ. The V and J ends lost 0 bases and 0 bases respectively, with 1 base between them. CDR3 length equals 14 residues. CDR3 sequence (DNA): TGCGCCAGCAGCTTGGGCTCTGGGGCCAACGTCCTGACTTTC. It yields the protein CASSLGSGANVLTF.

This chain's CDR3 is CASSRTHGQGRTEAFF. The CDR3 DNA sequence: TGTGCCAGCAGCCGAACCCATGGACAGGGGAGAACTGAAGCTTTCTTT. This chain connects TRBV3-1 to TRBJ1-1; the match to TRBD1 covers 9 bases. V was clipped by 4 bases and J by 5 bases; unmatched bases: 11. Germline V CDR1 and CDR2: LGHDT, YNNKEL (reference sequence). The CDR3 is 16 amino acids.

In this sample, this clonotype turned up a few times. V and J are TRBV5-4 and TRBJ1-1, with D possibly being TRBD1 (5 bases). The CDR3 contains 15 residues. Trimming cost V 4 bases and J 11 bases, with 24 bases left between them. Germline V CDR1 and CDR2: SGHNT, YYREEE (reference sequence). CDR3 coding DNA: TGTGCCAGCAGCACACAGGAGTTGGTAGGGATCGGGGCTTTCTTT. This sequence encodes CASSTQELVGIGAFF.

This clonotype was recorded many times. V usage is TRBV5-1 and J usage is TRBJ2-2; either TRBD1 or TRBD2 may fit D (5 bases each). Trimming removed 0 bases at V and 5 bases at J, with 17 bases between. Germline V gene data show CDR1 as SGHRS and CDR2 as YFSETQ. The CDR3 spans 17 residues. CDR3 sequence: CASSLAMGTRGTGELFF. CDR3 DNA sequence: TGCGCCAGCAGCTTGGCCATGGGGACCAGAGGTACCGGGGAGCTGTTTTTT.

This clonotype has a count of ten or more. The chain joins TRBV28 to TRBJ1-2, with D unclear. Per germline, CDR1 MDHEN and CDR2 SYDVKM. The CDR3 runs to 14 residues. The V and J ends lost 5 bases and 2 bases respectively, with 12 bases between them. The CDR3 here is CASSPPIGNYGYTF. In nucleotides, the CDR3 is TGTGCCAGCAGTCCCCCGATAGGGAACTATGGCTACACCTTC.

This chain links TRBV4-2 with TRBJ2-7, with D perhaps TRBD2 (5 bases). CDR1 LGHNA and CDR2 YNFKEQ come from the germline V gene. This CDR3 has 13 residues. V was pared by 0 bases and J by 6 bases, with 9 bases between. In DNA form, the CDR3 reads TGTGCCAGCAGCCAAGATGGCGGGCGCGAGCAGTACTTC. It encodes CASSQDGGREQYF.

In this sample, this clonotype turned up many times. The chain uses TRBV10-3 and TRBJ1-1; D ambiguous. V gave up 1 base and J gave up 4 bases, with 13 bases separating them. This CDR3 has 15 amino acids. The germline V gene encodes CDR1 ENHRY and CDR2 SYGVKD. The DNA of the CDR3 is TGTGCCATCAGTGAGTTGGGAGGGTCGGGCACTGAAGCTTTCTTT. It yields the protein CAISELGGSGTEAFF.

The sample holds many counts of this clonotype. The chain combines TRBV20-1 with TRBJ1-4, with 8 positions matching TRBD1. The CDR3 has 13 residues. Germline V gives CDR1 DFQATT, CDR2 SNEGSKA (reference sequence). After removal of 6 bases from V and 8 bases from J, the junction contained 8 bases not matched to a gene. The CDR3 nucleotides read TGCAGTGCGGCCGGGACAGGTCCAGAAAAACTGTTTTTT. Its protein is CSAAGTGPEKLFF.

A note on this clonotype: A much bigger clone sits one base away, suggesting this may be a read error. Since the CDR3 does not end with the conserved phenylalanine or tryptophan, this likely comes from a read error. This chain links TRBV3-1 with TRBJ2-3; D gene unclear. This CDR3 has 13 amino acids. Germline V gives CDR1 LGHDT, CDR2 YNNKEL (reference sequence). The ends were cut back, 3 bases at V and 1 base at J, with 5 bases in the middle. The CDR3 region is CASSHWGTDTQYI. CDR3 bases: TGTGCCAGCAGCCATTGGGGCACAGATACGCAGTATATT.

This clonotype was seen at least ten times. J is TRBJ2-6 and V is TRBV20-1; D gene uncertain. The CDR3 covers 14 residues. Germline assignment: CDR1 DFQATT and CDR2 SNEGSKA (reference sequence). The V gene lost 5 bases and the J gene lost 0 bases, with 8 bases spanning the gap. CDR3 nucleotide sequence: TGCAGTGCTCCGGTCATCTCTGGGGCCAACGTCCTGACTTTC. This encodes CSAPVISGANVLTF.

This chain connects TRBV4-1 to TRBJ2-7, with 7 bases lining up with TRBD1. V trimming: 3 bases; J trimming: 0 bases; junction bases outside the gene matches: 2. The CDR3 sequence is 14 residues long. Germline lookup yields CDR1 MGHRA and CDR2 YSYEKL. The chain's CDR3 is CASSQGDSSYEQYF. The CDR3 bases are TGCGCCAGCAGCCAGGGGGACAGCTCCTACGAGCAGTACTTC.

There are many counts of this clonotype. CDR3 in DNA: TGTGCCACCAGTCCGGGATATGGTGGAGAGACCCAGTACTTC. It is translated as CATSPGYGGETQYF. This sequence joins TRBV24-1 and TRBJ2-5; possibly TRBD2 for D (5 bases). CDR1 KGHDR and CDR2 SFDVKD come from the germline V gene. The CDR3 contains 14 residues. The ends were cut back, 6 bases at V and 4 bases at J, with 14 bases in the middle.

This clonotype was seen ten or more times. This chain uses TRBV5-1 with TRBJ2-2, with a possible D match to TRBD1 (6 bases). The CDR3 covers 16 residues. CDR1 and CDR2 (germline): SGHRS, YFSETQ. V was trimmed by 4 bases and J by 3 bases, leaving 16 bases between them. CDR3 coding DNA: TGCGCCAGCAGCCCAACGACAGGACGGCACACCGGGGAGCTGTTTTTT. Its protein product is CASSPTTGRHTGELFF.

This chain joins TRBV2 and TRBJ1-1; D is uncertain. Trimming stripped 9 bases from V and 1 base from J, with 15 bases between. This CDR3 spans 14 amino acids. The germline gives CDR1 SNHLY, CDR2 FYNNEI. CDR3 sequence: CAREINNQNTEAFF. The CDR3 bases are TGTGCCAGGGAGATTAACAACCAGAACACTGAAGCTTTCTTT.

On this clonotype: This may come from a read error, since a much larger clone is one base off. V usage is TRBV28 and J usage is TRBJ2-3; D possibly corresponds to TRBD2 (6 bases). The ends were cut back, 5 bases at V and 5 bases at J, with 14 bases in the middle. CDR1 is MDHEN and CDR2 is SYDVKM in the germline V gene. The CDR3 sequence is 14 residues long. CDR3 sequence (DNA): TGTGCCAGCAGTCAGTGGGGGGTAGGAGATACGCAGTATTTT. Amino acids: CASSQWGVGDTQYF.

This clonotype was recorded many times. CDR3 amino acids: CASSLRTPPNEQFF. CDR3 in DNA: TGTGCCAGCAGCCTTCGGACTCCTCCCAATGAGCAGTTCTTC. V usage is TRBV7-2 and J usage is TRBJ2-1, with D tentatively TRBD2 (5 bases). This CDR3 comprises 14 residues. Germline CDR1 and CDR2: SGHTA and FQGNSA. With 5 bases removed from V and 6 bases from J, the gap between germline ends came to 14 bases. The variable domain in full, completed from reference TRBV7-2 and TRBJ2-1, reads GAGVSQSPSNKVTEKGKDVELRCDPISGHTALYWYRQSLGQGLEFLIYFQGNSAPDKSGLPSDRFSAERTGGSVSTLTIQRTQQEDSAVYLCASSLRTPPNEQFFGPGTRLTVL.

The V and J genes are TRBV20-1 and TRBJ2-5; maybe TRBD2 (6 bases). V was clipped by 5 bases and J by 5 bases, with 12 bases between them. Germline V gene lookup returns CDR1 DFQATT and CDR2 SNEGSKA (reference sequence). The CDR3 loop spans 12 amino acids. In DNA, the CDR3 is TGCAGTGCTCAGATGGGGAGGGAGACCCAGTACTTC. Residues: CSAQMGRETQYF.

This clonotype occurred many times. The rearrangement joins TRBV7-2 to TRBJ1-1, with D possibly TRBD1 on 5 matching bases. Germline V CDR1 and CDR2: SGHTA, FQGNSA. V was cut by 1 base and J by 1 base, with 10 bases left in between. This CDR3 has 15 amino acids. The CDR3 coding sequence is TGTGCCAGCAGCTTAGGCAGCAGGGCGAACACTGAAGCTTTCTTT. Residues: CASSLGSRANTEAFF. The complete variable domain, with remaining parts taken from reference TRBV7-2 and TRBJ1-1, reads GAGVSQSPSNKVTEKGKDVELRCDPISGHTALYWYRQSLGQGLEFLIYFQGNSAPDKSGLPSDRFSAERTGGSVSTLTIQRTQQEDSAVYLCASSLGSRANTEAFFGQGTRLTVV.

This clonotype was picked up many times. The gene calls are TRBV4-1 and TRBJ2-1; no definite D call. V lost 0 bases to trimming and J lost 10 bases, with 13 bases between them. The CDR3 consists of 14 residues. Germline lookup yields CDR1 MGHRA and CDR2 YSYEKL. This CDR3 reads CASSQDWTEEEQFF. The DNA for the CDR3 is TGCGCCAGCAGCCAAGACTGGACGGAAGAGGAGCAGTTCTTC.

This clonotype was detected many times. The chain recombines TRBV12-3 or TRBV12-4 with TRBJ1-2; D is unresolved. This CDR3 comprises 11 residues. V gave up 3 bases and J gave up 8 bases, with 7 bases separating them. CDR3 region: CASSFLFGYTF. The CDR3 coding sequence is TGTGCCAGCAGTTTCCTATTCGGCTACACCTTC.

V is TRBV9 and J is TRBJ1-2; 8 nucleotides agree with TRBD1. Germline V CDR1 and CDR2: SGDLS, YYNGEE. Trimming at V came to 1 base and at J to 1 base, leaving 6 bases not matched to a gene. CDR3 length: 16 residues. CDR3 sequence: CASSVKATGVNYGYTF. The DNA for the CDR3 is TGTGCCAGCAGCGTAAAAGCGACAGGGGTTAACTATGGCTACACCTTC.

This clonotype has ten or more counts. The chain employs TRBV6-5 and TRBJ2-7, with 11 bases fitting TRBD1. The CDR3 has 15 residues. The trim removed 0 bases at V and 7 bases at J, leaving 5 bases unmatched. Germline-derived CDR1 and CDR2 are MNHEY and SVGAGI. CDR3 amino acids: CASSYSGQGAEEQYF. The DNA of the CDR3 is TGTGCCAGCAGTTACTCTGGACAGGGGGCGGAGGAGCAGTACTTC.

The chain uses TRBV5-1 and TRBJ2-1; TRBD2 matches at 16 bases. Trimming cost V 7 bases and J 9 bases; bases outside gene matches: 13. This CDR3 has 17 residues. Germline CDR1 and CDR2: SGHRS and YFSETQ. This CDR3 is CASRRGTSGGAGGEQFF. The CDR3 DNA reads as TGCGCCAGCCGCAGAGGGACTAGCGGGGGGGCCGGGGGTGAGCAGTTCTTC. Full variable domain (outside the CDR3, taken from reference TRBV5-1 and TRBJ2-1): KAGVTQTPRYLIKTRGQQVTLSCSPISGHRSVSWYQQTPGQGLQFLFEYFSETQRNKGNFPGRFSGRQFSNSRSEMNVSTLELGDSALYLCASRRGTSGGAGGEQFFGPGTRLTVL.

This rearrangement joins TRBV6-1 to TRBJ2-5; D remains ambiguous. CDR1 MNHNS and CDR2 SASEGT come from the germline V gene. The CDR3 loop spans 14 amino acids. V was clipped by 2 bases and J by 3 bases, with 10 bases between them. The CDR3 DNA reads as TGTGCCAGCAGTGAATATCAGGATGAAGAGACCCAGTACTTC. It specifies CASSEYQDEETQYF.